Listed below are T cell receptor beta chains from one sample, sequenced in a study of blood T cells in healthy people across ages. One entry per CDR3 protein results from TCRdb running MiXCR on the 5' RACE reads. This sample has 1.8 million or so distinct CDR3 sequences, with about two fifths found just once. Sequencing used blood. These TCRs come from a human donor in good health. Each CDR3 is given with its conserved first and last residue. The order of the fields is CDR3 length, J gene, D gene, V gene, clone size, CDR3 DNA, CDR3 protein. A D gene is named only where the DNA matches it firmly. Rows may omit the clone size; those that give it use once, few, many or a size class.

16	TRBJ2-3	TRBD2	TRBV6-2/TRBV6-3	-	TGTGCCAGCGCGAACGGACTAGCGGGGGCAGGAGATACGCAGTATTTT	CASANGLAGAGDTQYF
16	TRBJ2-7	-	TRBV7-2	-	TGTGCCAGCAGCGCCCATGCCCTCGGGGACACCTACGAGCAGTACTTC	CASSAHALGDTYEQYF
16	TRBJ2-1	TRBD1	TRBV9	-	TGTGCCAGCAGCGCTGGGACCGGACAGGAGTACAATGAGCAGTTCTTC	CASSAGTGQEYNEQFF
15	TRBJ2-1	-	TRBV29-1	-	TGCAGCGTTGAGGGGGGGGCGAGCTCCTACAATGAGCAGTTCTTC	CSVEGGASSYNEQFF
16	TRBJ2-1	TRBD2	TRBV7-2	few	TGTGCCAGCAGCTTAGCGCTAGCGGGGGGGCCCAATGAGCAGTTCTTC	CASSLALAGGPNEQFF
13	TRBJ1-2	-	TRBV9	-	TGTGCCAGCAGCGTAGGGATCGCCTATGGCTACACCTTC	CASSVGIAYGYTF
14	TRBJ2-7	-	TRBV20-1	many	TGCAGTGCCTATGACACGAGTAGCTCCTACGAGCAGTACTTC	CSAYDTSSSYEQYF
13	TRBJ2-7	-	TRBV5-6	few	TGTGCCAGCAGCGCGGTGTCCCGCTACGAGCAGTACTTC	CASSAVSRYEQYF
15	TRBJ2-1	-	TRBV5-1	-	TGCGCCAGCAGCTTCTCAGGGGCCTACGACAGTGAGCAGTTCTTC	CASSFSGAYDSEQFF
14	TRBJ2-5	-	TRBV27	few	TGTGCCAGCAGTATGGGCGTGCGGGGCCAGACCCAGTACTTC	CASSMGVRGQTQYF
13	TRBJ2-1	-	TRBV20-1	-	TGCAGTGCTAGTTGGCAGTTTGACAATGAGCAGTTCTTC	CSASWQFDNEQFF
12	TRBJ1-5	-	TRBV7-9	many	TGTGCCAGCAGTTTTCCCGATCAGCCCCAGCATTTT	CASSFPDQPQHF
18	TRBJ2-6	TRBD1	TRBV24-1	many	TGTGCCACCAGTGCCTTGACAGGGAGTCCCTCTGGGGCCAACGTCCTGACTTTC	CATSALTGSPSGANVLTF
16	TRBJ1-1	-	TRBV7-2	few	TGTGCCAGCAGCCCTCAGGGGCTCCTAAGGAACACTGAAGCTTTCTTT	CASSPQGLLRNTEAFF
16	TRBJ2-7	-	TRBV11-3	-	TGTGCCAGCAGCTTAGGGTTTCTAGTCGATTCGGACGAGCAGTACTTC	CASSLGFLVDSDEQYF
14	TRBJ1-5	-	TRBV6-2/TRBV6-3	-	TGTGCCAGCAGTTACCCAGGACAGCATCAGCCCCAGCATTTT	CASSYPGQHQPQHF
14	TRBJ2-1	TRBD1	TRBV7-9	-	TGTTCCAGCAGCTCGGACAGGGTATCCAATGAGCAGTTCTTC	CSSSSDRVSNEQFF
13	TRBJ2-7	-	TRBV2	few	TGTGCCAGCAGTGAAGTCGGGGCCTACGAGCAGTACTTC	CASSEVGAYEQYF
16	TRBJ2-7	-	TRBV5-1	few	TGCGCCAGCAGCTTGGGCGGAAGGGCAGGGCTCGGGGAGCAGTACTTC	CASSLGGRAGLGEQYF
15	TRBJ2-5	-	TRBV20-1	once	TGCAGTGCTAGAGACGGTGGGGCAGGCCAAGAGACCCAGTACTTC	CSARDGGAGQETQYF
16	TRBJ2-3	TRBD2	TRBV7-2	-	TGTGCCAGCACCCTCCTTAGCGGGGGGTTTGCGGATACGCAGTATTTT	CASTLLSGGFADTQYF
16	TRBJ2-7	-	TRBV4-2	-	TGTGCCAGCAACCTAACCAAGACCCCGGAACCCTACGAGCAGTACTTC	CASNLTKTPEPYEQYF
17	TRBJ2-1	TRBD2	TRBV20-1	few	TGCAGTGCTAGAGACCTGCTAGCGGGGGGCTCCTACAATGAGCAGTTCTTC	CSARDLLAGGSYNEQFF
12	TRBJ1-5	-	TRBV20-1	-	TGCAGTGCTAGAGATTGGAGTCAGCCCCAGCATTTT	CSARDWSQPQHF
13	TRBJ1-2	-	TRBV29-1	few	TGCAGCGTTGTCTGGCAGACCACCCATGGCTACACCTTC	CSVVWQTTHGYTF
15	TRBJ2-5	-	TRBV5-1	-	TGCGCCAGCAGCTCACAGCGGACAGCCCGCCGGGAGCAGTACTTC	CASSSQRTARREQYF
15	TRBJ2-1	TRBD2	TRBV5-1	few	TGCGCCAGCAGCTTGGTTTCGGTAGCGGGAGATGAGCAGTTCTTC	CASSLVSVAGDEQFF
14	TRBJ1-2	-	TRBV3-1	few	TGTGCCAGCAGCCAAGCCGGGAACCACTATGGCTACACCTTC	CASSQAGNHYGYTF